This T cell receptor beta chain was captured in a study of blood T cell repertoires in COVID-19. There are 15 residues in the CDR3. Trimming cost V 3 bases and J 8 bases; bases outside gene matches: 9. Germline V gene sequence: CDR1 MNHEY, CDR2 SMNVEV (reference sequence). This table comes from immunoSEQ multiplex PCR, and its TCRdb copy is limited to in-frame clones, with some not included. The repertoire holds roughly 84,000 clones, 60% to 80% seen once, with 4% to 5% in the top ten. Sequencing was done on a sample of peripheral blood. The sequence derives from a woman aged 45-65 years with acute or convalescent COVID-19. This chain joins TRBV27 and TRBJ1-4, with 7 bases fitting TRBD1. In DNA form, the CDR3 reads TGTGCCAGCAGTTTTACAGGGGTTTTGGGAGAAAAACTGTTTTTT. Translation gives CASSFTGVLGEKLFF. Filled out from reference TRBV27 and TRBJ1-4, the complete variable domain reads EAQVTQNPRYLITVTGKKLTVTCSQNMNHEYMSWYRQDPGLGLRQIYYSMNVEVTDKGDVPEGYKVSRKEKRNFPLILESPSPNQTSLYFCASSFTGVLGEKLFFGSGTQLSVL.